This is a list of T cell receptor beta chains from one sample in a study of control samples from healthy donors and cancer patients. Sequencing was performed with immunoSEQ multiplex PCR; in TCRdb, only in-frame clones are kept and a portion is missing. Of 170,000 or so clones listed, about 90% are singletons. Specimen: blood. The receptors here all came from a woman in her thirties or forties in good health. CDR3s leave out the opening cysteine and the closing phenylalanine or tryptophan.

J gene	V gene	CDR3 protein
TRBJ2-7	TRBV10-3	AISESGNGEQY
TRBJ2-7	TRBV9	ASSVGQASSYEQY
TRBJ2-7	TRBV2	ASARRQAGRYEQY
TRBJ2-7	TRBV5-1	ASSLGLVYEQY
TRBJ1-5	TRBV18	ASSPSLYPAFRDNQPQH
TRBJ1-1	TRBV6-1	ASSDWDTEAF
TRBJ2-3	TRBV29-1	SVGGGVSTDTQY
TRBJ2-3	TRBV10-3	APSTRGTDTQY
TRBJ2-7	TRBV5-4	ASSPAGTGGSYEQY
TRBJ1-1	TRBV10-3	AIRGGSSNTEAF
TRBJ2-1	TRBV18	ASSLTRTGGQIGEQF
TRBJ1-2	TRBV12-3/TRBV12-4	ASSLPGIYGYT
TRBJ1-2	TRBV12-5	ASGLDEKAGYT
TRBJ1-1	TRBV18	ASSPGESTEAF
TRBJ2-3	TRBV15	ATSSPAGGTPDTQY
TRBJ2-7	TRBV5-6	ASSLVGTGLPYEQY
TRBJ2-1	TRBV9	ASSVGAGGIYEQF
TRBJ1-1	TRBV6-1	ASSEYRGTEAF
TRBJ2-5	TRBV28	ASSRWAQGAYQETQY
TRBJ2-2	TRBV6-5	ASSFGQLTGELF
TRBJ1-5	TRBV19	ASSPPRGWQPQH
TRBJ2-1	TRBV27	ASSLIYEQF
TRBJ1-6	TRBV6-5	ASTRQSSYNSPLH
TRBJ2-1	TRBV5-8	ASSLDPSGGRNEQF
TRBJ2-7	TRBV4-1	ASSQDRNEQY
TRBJ1-1	TRBV4-1	ASSRGGLNTEAF
TRBJ1-1	TRBV3-1/TRBV3-2	ASSHGDTEAF
TRBJ1-2	TRBV29-1	SVPDGPERGGYT
TRBJ2-7	TRBV10-2	ASSEAGRHEQY
TRBJ1-2	TRBV29-1	SVVSVEEYGYT
TRBJ1-1	TRBV27	ASSFAHEAF
TRBJ1-1	TRBV5-1	ASSGSGLNTEAF
TRBJ1-2	TRBV29-1	SVGDTKSYT
TRBJ1-2	TRBV7-9	ASSWETDGYT
TRBJ1-5	TRBV29-1	SVGGSGGGAAQH
TRBJ2-1	TRBV3-1/TRBV3-2	ASSPGLAGGYNEQF
TRBJ2-1	TRBV4-1	ASSQALRGSSYNEQF
TRBJ1-2	TRBV3-1/TRBV3-2	ASSQDTGWDGYT
TRBJ1-3	TRBV7-9	ASSPNDRGNTIY
TRBJ2-1	TRBV6-5	ASSYQDTDRGQF
TRBJ1-4	TRBV2	ASSAGTGNEKLF
TRBJ1-6	TRBV5-4	ASSPAESGTGTSPLH
TRBJ1-6	TRBV7-2	ASSLAGQGAVGGNSPLH
TRBJ1-1	TRBV4-1	ASSQVRTAEAF
TRBJ1-2	TRBV19	ASTLSGTGDGYT
TRBJ2-7	TRBV3-1/TRBV3-2	ASSHKLEASYEQY
TRBJ1-2	TRBV6-5	ASVADRIVRNGYT
TRBJ1-2	TRBV12-3/TRBV12-4	ASSLTGLPGYT